A selection of T cell receptor beta chains follows, all from one sample in a study of tumor-infiltrating lymphocytes in primary liver carcinoma. Using its own MiXCR run on the multiplex PCR reads, TCRdb lists one record per CDR3 protein. The data hold approximately 210,000 distinct CDR3 sequences, with less than 70% observed a single time. Sequenced input: peripheral blood. The receptors stem from a woman aged 55 to 70 with primary liver carcinoma and hepatitis B virus infection. CDR3s include the opening cysteine and the closing phenylalanine or tryptophan. D genes are given only for firm matches. Not all rows give a size; the values are once, few, many and, for expanded clones, a class.

TRBD1	TRBJ2-6	TRBV6-1	few	15	TGTGCCAGCGGGACAGGGGGCTCTGGGGCCAACGTCCTGACTTTC	CASGTGGSGANVLTF
-	TRBJ2-4	TRBV29-1	-	14	TGCAGCGCATCGGGACCAGCGGGCAAAAACATTCACTACTTC	CSASGPAGKNIHYF
TRBD2	TRBJ2-3	TRBV6-5	-	12	TGTGCCAGCAGTCTTAGCGGGAGGGGACTGCACTTT	CASSLSGRGLHF
TRBD1	TRBJ1-5	TRBV4-1	-	15	TGCGCCAGCAGTGATCAGCGGACAGGCCCACATACGCAGCATTTT	CASSDQRTGPHTQHF
TRBD1	TRBJ1-1	TRBV30	few	14	TGTGCCTGGAGGGAGGGGGCGATAACCACTGAAGCTTTCTTT	CAWREGAITTEAFF
-	TRBJ2-5	TRBV11-2	few	15	TGTGCCAGTAGCCCCTTGGGGCGGCTTAGATTGACCCAGTACTTC	CASSPLGRLRLTQYF
TRBD2	TRBJ2-1	TRBV11-3	many	16	TGTGCCAGCAGCTTAGATGGGCGGGAGGGCCAGGATGAGCAGTTCTTC	CASSLDGREGQDEQFF
TRBD2	TRBJ2-1	TRBV5-6	-	16	TGTGCCAGCAGCACAACTAGCGGGAGGGGATACAATGAGCAGTTCTTC	CASSTTSGRGYNEQFF
-	TRBJ2-3	TRBV5-1	few	15	TGCGCCAGCAGCTTGGTAGGGCAGGACACAGATACGCAGTATTTT	CASSLVGQDTDTQYF
TRBD1	TRBJ2-7	TRBV10-2	-	17	TGCACCAACTTAAGTCAAGGTGGGGGGACAGGGTGGAATTTATTCTGCTTC	CTNLSQGGGTGWNLFCF
-	TRBJ2-7	TRBV28	-	16	TGTGCCAGCAGCCCCCCCAGGGGCCAGGGATCCTACGAGCAGTACTTC	CASSPPRGQGSYEQYF
-	TRBJ2-7	TRBV18	-	15	TGTGCCAGCTCACCAAACAGGGACCAAACCTACGAACAGTACTTC	CASSPNRDQTYEQYF
-	TRBJ1-2	TRBV4-2	-	12	TGTGCCAGCAGCCGAGGCCACTATGGTTACACCTTC	CASSRGHYGYTF
TRBD2	TRBJ2-3	TRBV4-1	-	17	TGCGCCAGCAACCAAATCGCACTAGCGGGAGTGGCAGATACACAGTATTTT	CASNQIALAGVADTQYF
-	TRBJ2-2	TRBV5-1	-	14	TGCGCCAGCAGCTTAGAACAGGGAATCGGGGAGCTGTTTTTT	CASSLEQGIGELFF
TRBD1	TRBJ2-1	TRBV4-2	many	14	TGTGCCAGCAGCCATCTCGGACAGGTCAATGAGCAGTTCTTC	CASSHLGQVNEQFF
TRBD1	TRBJ1-1	TRBV6-1	many	15	TGTGCCAGCAGTGATAAAGGGACAGTGATCACTGAAGCTTTCTTT	CASSDKGTVITEAFF
TRBD1	TRBJ1-2	TRBV4-1	-	13	TGCGCCAGCAGCCGGGACAGGGTGGGTTGCTACACCTTC	CASSRDRVGCYTF
TRBD1	TRBJ2-7	TRBV4-2	-	17	TGTGACAGCAGCCGGTCCGCGGGGACAGGGGAAACCTACGAGCAGTACTTC	CDSSRSAGTGETYEQYF
-	TRBJ2-2	TRBV29-1	-	14	TGCACCGTTGAAACCAGGGATATTGCCGGGGAGCTGTTCTTT	CTVETRDIAGELFF
TRBD1	TRBJ1-1	TRBV29-1	-	12	TGCAGCGCCAACAGGGGGGCTACTGAAGCTTTCTTT	CSANRGATEAFF
TRBD1	TRBJ1-5	TRBV28	once	14	TGTGCCAGCAGGACGGACAGGGGGCCTCAGTCCCAGCATTTT	CASRTDRGPQSQHF
-	TRBJ2-5	TRBV10-3	-	14	TGTGCCATCAGTGTGCCCCGCAAAAAAGAGACCCAATACTTC	CAISVPRKKETQYF
-	TRBJ2-7	TRBV12-3/TRBV12-4	-	13	TGTACCGGCAGGCCGGAAGGCCTATACGAGCAGTACTTC	CTGRPEGLYEQYF
-	TRBJ2-2	TRBV29-1	-	13	TGCAGCGTTGATGTCCCAGCGGCCGGGGAGCTCTTTTTT	CSVDVPAAGELFF
-	TRBJ2-1	TRBV6-5	-	13	TGTGCCAGCCAAAGGGGGGGGGCTAATGAGCACTCCTTC	CASQRGGANEHSF
TRBD2	TRBJ2-7	TRBV10-2	-	17	TGCGCCAGCGGTGAGTCCGGGGTGACTAGCGGGTCCTACAAGCAGTACTTC	CASGESGVTSGSYKQYF
TRBD2	TRBJ2-5	TRBV11-2	-	15	TGTGCAAGCGGCGCCAGACTAGCGGGAGGAGAGACCCAGTACTTC	CASGARLAGGETQYF